The 15 T cell receptor beta chains below all came from one sample that was sequenced in a study of Tregs in tolerant kidney transplant recipients. Profiled with immunoSEQ multiplex PCR; TCRdb holds only in-frame clones, not every one. The repertoire holds some 90,000 clones, with more than 80% as singletons. The sample was CD8+ T cells from blood. All receptors derive from a human donor in good health.

The chain employs TRBV5-6 and TRBJ1-2, with a tentative D call TRBD1 (5 bases). This CDR3 is built from 15 residues. The V and J ends lost 0 bases and 7 bases respectively, with 16 bases between them. From germline, CDR1 is SGHDT and CDR2 YYEEEE. CDR3 amino acids: CASSLDGAASGGYTF. DNA for the CDR3: TGTGCCAGCAGCTTGGATGGGGCGGCGTCTGGTGGCTACACCTTC.

This chain uses TRBV30 with TRBJ1-1; D remains unclear. The germline V gene has CDR1 GTSNPN and CDR2 SVGIG (reference sequence). Trimming cost V 4 bases and J 0 bases, with 3 bases left between them. This CDR3 has 11 amino acids. The CDR3 region is CAWKLNTEAFF. The DNA of the CDR3 is TGTGCCTGGAAACTGAACACTGAAGCTTTCTTT.

The chain combines TRBV2 with TRBJ1-1, with 8 positions matching TRBD1. This CDR3 is built from 15 residues. The junction had 9 bases not matched to a gene; V was cut back by 7 bases and J by 2 bases. Germline V gene lookup returns CDR1 SNHLY and CDR2 FYNNEI. As DNA, the CDR3 is TGTGCCAGCATCTGGACAGGGAAACATAACACTGAAGCTTTCTTT. Protein product: CASIWTGKHNTEAFF.

The genes are TRBV7-9 and TRBJ2-1; 14 bases are shared with TRBD2. Germline V gives CDR1 SEHNR, CDR2 FQNEAQ (reference sequence). Germline trimming cut 5 bases from V and 9 bases from J; bases unmatched to any gene: 6. The CDR3 has 15 residues. The CDR3 DNA reads as TGTGCCAGCAGCAACACCGGGACTAGCGGGAGTGAGCAGTTCTTC. Protein product: CASSNTGTSGSEQFF.

The genes are TRBV27 and TRBJ2-3; no clear D. Trimming removed 9 bases from V and 0 bases from J, with 13 bases in between. The length of the CDR3 is 14 residues. Germline assignment: CDR1 MNHEY and CDR2 SMNVEV (reference sequence). The CDR3 sequence is CASGLQESTDTQYF. Written as DNA, the CDR3 is TGTGCCAGTGGCCTCCAGGAGAGCACAGATACGCAGTATTTT.

This clone was seen just once. V and J are TRBV4-2 and TRBJ2-7; D possibly matches TRBD1 or TRBD2 (5 bases each). This CDR3 is built from 14 residues. Between the trimmed V and J ends, which lost 5 bases and 2 bases, there was a span of 13 bases. The germline CDR1 and CDR2 sequences are LGHNA and YNFKEQ. CDR3 sequence: CASSFGTATYEQYF. The CDR3 nucleotides read TGTGCCAGCAGCTTCGGGACGGCCACCTACGAGCAGTACTTC.

The V call is TRBV10-3, the J call TRBJ2-7; 8 bases align to TRBD1. This CDR3 has 15 residues. Trimming removed 2 bases from V and 2 bases from J; junction bases left unmatched: 5. Germline CDR1 and CDR2: ENHRY and SYGVKD. As DNA, the CDR3 is TGTGCCATCAGTGAGGCCGGACAGGGCGCCTACGAGCAGTACTTC. Translation gives CAISEAGQGAYEQYF.

This chain joins TRBV5-4 and TRBJ2-5, with 9 bases lining up with TRBD1. The CDR3 length is 14 residues. V dropped 3 bases and J dropped 5; count of bases not matched to a gene: 5. In germline, CDR1 is SGHNT, CDR2 YYREEE (reference sequence). The CDR3 nucleotides are TGTGCCAGCAGCTCGGGACAGGGTTTGGAGACCCAGTACTTC. This codes for CASSSGQGLETQYF.

The chain joins TRBV19 to TRBJ2-7, with D hard to call. The CDR3 spans 13 residues. Trimming took off 1 base at V and 6 bases at J, with 10 bases between the two ends. CDR1 and CDR2 (germline): LNHDA, SQIVND (reference sequence). The DNA of the CDR3 is TGTGCCAGTAGTATAGTCAGCCTCGCCGAGCAGTACTTC. Translating gives CASSIVSLAEQYF.

This sequence joins TRBV29-1 and TRBJ1-2, with D hard to call. V lost 4 bases and J lost 4, with 10 bases in between. CDR1 and CDR2 from the germline V gene are SQVTM and ANQGSEA. This CDR3 is 12 amino acids long. This CDR3 is CSVAGGGYGYTF. CDR3 bases: TGCAGCGTTGCGGGAGGCGGCTATGGCTACACCTTC.

The chain uses TRBV7-9 and TRBJ1-1; D gene unclear. Germline V CDR1 and CDR2: SEHNR, FQNEAQ (reference sequence). Trimming removed 1 base from V and 4 bases from J, with 4 bases in between. The CDR3 consists of 12 residues. CDR3 nucleotide sequence: TGTGCCAGCAGCTTAGGTGCCACTGAAGCTTTCTTT. Translating it yields CASSLGATEAFF.

CDR3 region: CAWDPQTADSYNEQFF. CDR3 bases: TGTGCCTGGGACCCCCAAACGGCCGATTCCTACAATGAGCAGTTCTTC. The chain employs TRBV30 and TRBJ2-1; D not certain. Germline lookup yields CDR1 GTSNPN and CDR2 SVGIG (reference sequence). Trimming removed 5 bases from V and 1 base from J, with 18 bases in between. The CDR3 loop spans 16 amino acids. Full variable domain (remainder filled in from reference TRBV30 and TRBJ2-1): SQTIHQWPATLVQPVGSPLSLECTVEGTSNPNLYWYRQAAGRGLQLLFYSVGIGQISSEVPQNLSASRPQDRQFILSSKKLLLSDSGFYLCAWDPQTADSYNEQFFGPGTRLTVL.

The V and J genes are TRBV25-1 and TRBJ2-7; tentative D call: TRBD2 (6 bases). Germline values: CDR1 MGHDK, CDR2 SYGVNS. The CDR3 is made up of 13 amino acids. Trimming left V 6 bases short and J 4 bases short, with 13 bases between. CDR3 loop: CASRVGGAYEQYF. CDR3 sequence (DNA): TGTGCCAGCAGAGTGGGGGGAGCGTACGAGCAGTACTTC.

This chain uses TRBV6-4 with TRBJ2-2; TRBD1 is a possible D gene (5 bases). CDR1 and CDR2 from the germline V gene are MRHNA and SNTAGT. The CDR3 totals 15 residues. Trimming cost V 4 bases and J 4 bases, with 13 bases left between them. CDR3 DNA: TGTGCCAGCAGTGCCGAGAGTGGGGCCACCGGGGAGCTGTTTTTT. It specifies CASSAESGATGELFF.

V usage is TRBV15 and J usage is TRBJ2-7; 9 nucleotides align to TRBD1. The germline gives CDR1 LNHNV, CDR2 YYDKDF (reference sequence). This CDR3 spans 15 amino acids. After removal of 5 bases from V and 6 bases from J, the junction contained 11 bases not matched to a gene. The CDR3 region is CATSSHGTGLSEQYF. CDR3 bases: TGTGCCACCAGCTCCCACGGGACAGGGTTATCCGAGCAGTACTTC. Full variable domain (remainder filled in from reference TRBV15 and TRBJ2-7): DAMVIQNPRYQVTQFGKPVTLSCSQTLNHNVMYWYQQKSSQAPKLLFHYYDKDFNNEADTPDNFQSRRPNTSFCFLDIRSPGLGDTAMYLCATSSHGTGLSEQYFGPGTRLTVT.